These 14 T cell receptor beta chains originate from one sample sequenced in a study of PD-L1 blockade in urothelial cancer. Data came from immunoSEQ multiplex PCR; TCRdb stores just in-frame clones and leaves some out. The table lists around 51,000 clones, around 86% of them singletons. The sample consisted of PBMCs, taken around atezolizumab (anti-PD-L1) treatment. These receptor sequences come from a man aged 60 to 75 with urothelial cancer.

This chain links TRBV5-4 with TRBJ2-1; 7 bases map to TRBD1. J was trimmed by 10 bases and V by 3 bases; bases with no gene match: 13. CDR3 length equals 15 residues. Germline V lookup: CDR1 SGHNT, CDR2 YYREEE (reference sequence). The DNA for the CDR3 is TGTGCCAGCAGCTATAGGGGGCTGACGGGACGGGAGCAGTTCTTC. Translated: CASSYRGLTGREQFF.

This chain uses TRBV7-3 with TRBJ1-1; D might be TRBD1 (5 bases). Germline lookup yields CDR1 SGHTA and CDR2 FQGTGA. The CDR3 sequence is 13 residues long. Trimming took off 4 bases at V and 2 bases at J, with 8 bases between the two ends. CDR3 loop: CASSSQGNTEAFF. The CDR3 DNA is TGTGCCAGCAGCTCGCAGGGTAACACTGAAGCTTTCTTT.

Only a few counts were recorded for this clone. V usage is TRBV27 and J usage is TRBJ1-1, with TRBD1 matching over 11 bases. Germline values: CDR1 MNHEY, CDR2 SMNVEV (reference sequence). After removal of 2 bases from V and 3 bases from J, the junction contained 2 bases not matched to a gene. CDR3 length: 15 amino acids. The CDR3 DNA follows: TGTGCCAGCAGTTTAGGGGACAGGGGGTACACTGAAGCTTTCTTT. Its protein is CASSLGDRGYTEAFF.

In this sample, this clone turned up a few times. The V gene is TRBV5-1, the J gene TRBJ1-2; the match to TRBD1 covers 8 bases. The CDR3 runs 15 residues. The junction had 12 bases not matched to a gene; V was cut back by 3 bases and J by 8 bases. From germline, CDR1 is SGHRS and CDR2 YFSETQ. The CDR3 DNA reads as TGCGCCAGCAGCTCCGAGCCCCAGGGGGCGACCGGCTACACCTTC. Its protein is CASSSEPQGATGYTF.

The chain links TRBV2 to TRBJ1-5; perhaps TRBD1 as D (6 bases). The CDR3 runs 15 residues. CDR1 SNHLY and CDR2 FYNNEI come from the germline V gene. V dropped 4 bases and J dropped 5 bases, with 15 bases sitting between them. In DNA, the CDR3 is TGTGCCAGCAGTGTTGAGGAACAGGGCTATCAGCCCCAGCATTTT. Translation gives CASSVEEQGYQPQHF.

This clone was seen just once. The rearrangement joins TRBV5-1 to TRBJ2-1; 8 positions match TRBD2. From germline, CDR1 is SGHRS and CDR2 YFSETQ. V was clipped by 4 bases and J by 3 bases; unmatched bases: 18. The CDR3 runs to 19 residues. The CDR3 DNA reads as TGCGCCAGCAGCCCGGGGGGGGAAAGGAGGGCCCGACTCTACAATGAGCAGTTCTTC. It codes for CASSPGGERRARLYNEQFF.

The J gene is TRBJ1-4, the V gene TRBV5-4, with TRBD1 as a possible D gene (5 bases). Trimming took off 1 base at V and 7 bases at J, with 8 bases between the two ends. CDR1 is SGHNT, CDR2 YYREEE, per germline (reference sequence). The length of the CDR3 is 13 residues. The CDR3 loop is CASSLRGGEKLFF. The DNA of the CDR3 is TGTGCCAGCAGCTTGAGGGGAGGTGAAAAACTGTTTTTT.

The V and J genes are TRBV10-3 and TRBJ2-7; D might be TRBD2 (5 bases). Trimming left V 2 bases short and J 3 bases short, with 11 bases between. Germline-derived CDR1 and CDR2 are ENHRY and SYGVKD. This CDR3 has 14 residues. As DNA, the CDR3 is TGTGCCATCAGTGAGGGGCTAGCAAGCTACGAGCAGTACTTC. This encodes CAISEGLASYEQYF.

The rearrangement uses TRBV7-3 and TRBJ2-5, with D possibly being TRBD2 (5 bases). The CDR3 sequence is 13 residues long. Germline CDR1 is SGHTA and CDR2 is FQGTGA. Between the trimmed V and J ends, which lost 4 bases and 2 bases, there was a span of 8 bases. CDR3: CASSSGLQETQYF. The CDR3 nucleotides read TGTGCCAGCAGCTCCGGACTTCAAGAGACCCAGTACTTC.

This chain connects TRBV7-6 to TRBJ2-2; TRBD2 matches at 10 bases. The germline CDR1 and CDR2 sequences are SGHVS and FNYEAQ. Losses at the gene ends were 0 bases for V and 0 bases for J; bases not matched to a gene: 7. The CDR3 spans 19 residues. As DNA, the CDR3 is TGTGCCAGCAGCTTAGCGCCGTCTAGCGGGGGAGCGAACACCGGGGAGCTGTTTTTT. It yields the protein CASSLAPSSGGANTGELFF.

The chain combines TRBV19 with TRBJ2-7; 8 nucleotides align to TRBD1. The CDR3 loop spans 14 amino acids. The junction had 6 bases not matched to a gene; V was cut back by 8 bases and J by 0 bases. From germline, CDR1 is LNHDA and CDR2 SQIVND (reference sequence). The DNA for the CDR3 is TGTGCCAGTGGGACCGGGACAGGCTCCTACGAGCAGTACTTC. Its translation is CASGTGTGSYEQYF. The complete variable domain, with remaining parts taken from reference TRBV19 and TRBJ2-7, reads DGGITQSPKYLFRKEGQNVTLSCEQNLNHDAMYWYRQDPGQGLRLIYYSQIVNDFQKGDIAEGYSVSREKKESFPLTVTSAQKNPTAFYLCASGTGTGSYEQYFGPGTRLTVT.

The rearrangement links TRBV25-1 to TRBJ1-4, with 7 bases that match TRBD1. The CDR3 length is 16 residues. J gave up 6 bases and V 3 bases, and 10 bases lay outside the gene matches. Per the germline V gene, CDR1 is MGHDK and CDR2 is SYGVNS. This CDR3 reads CASSDRDRVGDEKLFF. The CDR3 DNA reads TGTGCCAGCAGTGACCGAGACAGGGTGGGTGATGAAAAACTGTTTTTT. The full variable domain, with the rest looked up from reference TRBV25-1 and TRBJ1-4, is EADIYQTPRYLVIGTGKKITLECSQTMGHDKMYWYQQDPGMELHLIHYSYGVNSTEKGDLSSESTVSRIRTEHFPLTLESARPSHTSQYLCASSDRDRVGDEKLFFGSGTQLSVL.

The V gene is TRBV7-9, the J gene TRBJ1-3; 10 bases agree with TRBD1. The CDR3 contains 13 residues. Looked up from germline, CDR1 is SEHNR and CDR2 is FQNEAQ (reference sequence). The V segment lost 4 bases and the J segment 7 bases; nucleotides outside the gene matches: 1. CDR3 region: CASSWTGGNTIYF. The CDR3 DNA follows: TGTGCCAGCAGCTGGACAGGGGGGAACACCATATATTTT.

The chain combines TRBV18 with TRBJ1-5; TRBD1 agrees at 8 bases. This CDR3 region has 14 residues. Germline V gives CDR1 KGHSH, CDR2 LQKENI. Trimming removed 3 bases from V and 6 bases from J; junction bases left unmatched: 4. The CDR3 coding sequence is TGTGCCAGCTCACCGACAGGGGAGCGTCAGCCCCAGCATTTT. The encoded protein is CASSPTGERQPQHF.